This T cell receptor beta chain was observed in a study of blood T cell repertoires in COVID-19. Turning to the study itself: The origin of the acute and convalescent COVID-19 samples was the United States, Italy and Spain. Nucleic acid was either cDNA or gDNA, and it came from T cells, B-cell-depleted T cells, or PBMCs.

Repertoires were generated with immunoSEQ multiplex PCR, while TCRdb's copy carries only in-frame clones and drops some. This sample yields over 250,000 clones, of which nearly 90% are seen a single time; about 2% belongs to the top ten. CDR1 is LGHDT and CDR2 is YNNKEL in the germline V gene (reference sequence). This CDR3 has 16 amino acids. V lost 4 bases and J lost 4, with 16 bases in between. Sequenced: PBMCs or T cells enriched from blood (not recorded which). The chain combines TRBV3-1 (or the pseudogene TRBV3-2) with TRBJ2-2; D gene ambiguous. This TCR derives from a woman aged 55-70 years who had recovered from COVID-19. The CDR3, as DNA: TGTGCCAGCAGCCGACCCTTGTCAGACATCACCGGGGAGCTGTTTTTT. Protein sequence: CASSRPLSDITGELFF.